The clone carrying this TCR beta chain was seen a handful of times. The antigen remains undetermined. As for time point: newly diagnosed GD, antithyroid drugs for less than 3 months. PBMCs were the source of the RNA used for TCR sequencing. The CDR3 covers 14 residues. The germline gives CDR1 SGHVS, CDR2 FNYEAQ. V shed 5 bases and J 3 bases; nucleotides not matched to a gene: 4. The sample comes from a study of regulatory T cells in long-lasting Graves disease. General study results and limits: Limited sample numbers may have lowered accuracy.

Through Arm-PCR of CDR3 regions and iRepertoire HTBI primers, TCR beta libraries were built. Via MiXCR, TCRdb re-called the multiplex PCR reads, giving one row per CDR3 protein. The data hold about 440,000 distinct CDR3 sequences, with 15% observed a single time. The sample also formed part of further work on T cells in Graves' hyperthyroidism and ophthalmopathy. That paper states: Among the patients, aged 18 to 65, hyperthyroidism was newly diagnosed and had lasted under 2 months. Investigators excluded patients with uncontrolled infection, other autoimmune disease, pregnancy or lactation. Ophthalmopathy got predicted by the model a median approximately 6.3 months before its onset.

This receptor was identified in a woman aged 30 to 39 with Graves disease. Sequenced material: peripheral blood mononuclear cells (PBMCs), taken at new diagnosis, from a patient treated with antithyroid drugs. The rearrangement uses TRBV7-6 and TRBJ2-4, with TRBD2 matching over 7 bases. The DNA for the CDR3 is TGTGCCAGCAGCACGACGGGGGGCAAAAACATTCAGTACTTC. This sequence encodes CASSTTGGKNIQYF.